These 26 T cell receptor beta chains originate from one sample sequenced in a study of beta chain features in type 1 diabetes. Expressed TCRB transcripts were sequenced because the entire RNA isolate underwent reverse transcription. Libraries were prepared by immunoSEQ multiplex PCR; TCRdb keeps only in-frame clonotypes and omits some of them. The profile shows around 140,000 clones, 8.5% to 12% of them singletons. Material for sequencing was naive CD4+ T cells from blood. The receptors shown here come from a man between 18 and 35 years old in good health.

The chain couples TRBV7-6 to TRBJ2-5; 12 bases map to TRBD1. Germline V gene data show CDR1 as SGHVS and CDR2 as FNYEAQ. The CDR3 totals 16 residues. Written as DNA, the CDR3 is TGTGCGACCAGAGGGACAGGGGGCGCTTGGCAAGAGACCCAGTACTTC. Its protein product is CATRGTGGAWQETQYF.

This clone has more than one count but fewer than ten. The V and J genes are TRBV25-1 and TRBJ2-7; possible D gene TRBD1, 5 bases. The germline V and J ends were trimmed by 5 bases and 1 base, with 6 bases remaining between them. The CDR3 sequence is 12 residues long. The germline V gene encodes CDR1 MGHDK and CDR2 SYGVNS. The CDR3 nucleotides are TGTGCCAGCAGTCGGACATCCTACGAGCAGTACTTC. Its protein product is CASSRTSYEQYF.

This clone was detected only a few times. This chain uses TRBV7-9 with TRBJ1-4, with 9 bases matching TRBD1. Trimming at V came to 5 bases and at J to 8 bases, leaving 12 bases not matched to a gene. CDR3 size: 16 residues. Germline CDR1 is SEHNR and CDR2 is FQNEAQ (reference sequence). CDR3: CASSRWTGAPGEKLFF. CDR3 coding DNA: TGTGCCAGCAGCAGGTGGACAGGGGCCCCAGGGGAAAAACTGTTTTTT.

V gene TRBV19 combines with J gene TRBJ1-5, with 7 nucleotides matching TRBD1. With 5 bases clipped from V and 7 bases from J, the junction kept 14 bases outside the gene matches. CDR3 length equals 16 residues. CDR1 and CDR2 (germline): LNHDA, SQIVND (reference sequence). CDR3 DNA sequence: TGTGCCAGTAGTCCCTCACAGGGGAGGAGGGTCCAGCCCCAGCATTTT. Translation: CASSPSQGRRVQPQHF.

This clone appeared a few times. As DNA, the CDR3 is TGTGCCAGCAGTACCCGGGACAGGAAAGAGACCCAGTACTTC. Translation: CASSTRDRKETQYF. The chain couples TRBV6-6 to TRBJ2-5; 8 nucleotides align to TRBD1. This CDR3 has 14 residues. The J segment lost 3 bases and the V segment lost 5 bases, leaving 5 bases of the junction unmatched. CDR1 and CDR2 (germline): MNHNY, SVGAGI (reference sequence).

This chain joins TRBV7-9 and TRBJ1-6, with 7 nucleotides matching TRBD1. After removal of 5 bases from V and 8 bases from J, the junction contained 12 bases not matched to a gene. Germline V CDR1 and CDR2: SEHNR, FQNEAQ (reference sequence). This CDR3 region has 16 residues. The CDR3 region has the DNA TGTGCCAGCAGCCCCCGTACAGGGGACGGGGATTCACCCCTCCACTTT. It specifies CASSPRTGDGDSPLHF. The whole variable domain, remainder taken from reference TRBV7-9 and TRBJ1-6, is DTGVSQNPRHKITKRGQNVTFRCDPISEHNRLYWYRQTLGQGPEFLTYFQNEAQLEKSRLLSDRFSAERPKGSFSTLEIQRTEQGDSAMYLCASSPRTGDGDSPLHFGNGTRLTVT.

V and J are TRBV6-1 and TRBJ1-5; possible D gene TRBD1, 5 bases. The CDR3 loop spans 15 amino acids. V lost 2 bases and J 0 bases, leaving 8 bases between the germline ends. Germline CDR1 is MNHNS and CDR2 is SASEGT. CDR3 in DNA: TGTGCCAGCAGTGAAACAGGTTATAGCAATCAGCCCCAGCATTTT. This encodes CASSETGYSNQPQHF.

The chain combines TRBV7-2 with TRBJ1-1; the D gene is possibly TRBD1 (6 bases). Germline V CDR1 and CDR2: SGHTA, FQGNSA. V lost 4 bases and J lost 3, with 15 bases in between. This CDR3 has 15 residues. The DNA for the CDR3 is TGTGCCAGCAGCTCTGGACAGCCCTGGGACACTGAAGCTTTCTTT. It translates to CASSSGQPWDTEAFF. The variable domain in full, with the rest retrieved from reference TRBV7-2 and TRBJ1-1, is GAGVSQSPSNKVTEKGKDVELRCDPISGHTALYWYRQSLGQGLEFLIYFQGNSAPDKSGLPSDRFSAERTGGSVSTLTIQRTQQEDSAVYLCASSSGQPWDTEAFFGQGTRLTVV.

The gene calls are TRBV27 and TRBJ2-3, with 8 bases matching TRBD2. The CDR3 totals 16 residues. Germline V gene data show CDR1 as MNHEY and CDR2 as SMNVEV (reference sequence). With 6 bases clipped from V and 1 base from J, the junction kept 9 bases outside the gene matches. The CDR3 DNA sequence: TGTGCCAGCAGACGGGGGGGGCGGGGTCGCACAGATACGCAGTATTTT. This sequence encodes CASRRGGRGRTDTQYF.

This clone was detected ten times or more. The CDR3: CASGPGQGREQFF. The CDR3 nucleotides read TGTGCCAGCGGTCCGGGACAGGGGCGTGAGCAGTTCTTC. The V gene is TRBV6-4, the J gene TRBJ2-1; the match to TRBD1 covers 10 bases. Germline V lookup: CDR1 MRHNA, CDR2 SNTAGT. The CDR3 loop spans 13 amino acids. Trimming took 8 bases from V and 9 from J; bases not matched to a gene: 7.

The chain couples TRBV6-1 to TRBJ1-6; D is possibly TRBD1 (5 bases). The CDR3 sequence is 15 residues long. Trimming left V 2 bases short and J 7 bases short, with 12 bases between. Germline values: CDR1 MNHNS, CDR2 SASEGT. Here the CDR3 reads CASSELRGLNSPLHF. The DNA of the CDR3 is TGTGCCAGCAGTGAACTGCGGGGGTTGAATTCACCCCTCCACTTT.

The J gene is TRBJ2-5, the V gene TRBV7-2; TRBD2 agrees at 7 bases. This CDR3 contains 16 residues. V gave up 3 bases and J gave up 2 bases; unmatched junction bases: 9. Germline-derived CDR1 and CDR2 are SGHTA and FQGNSA. The CDR3 region is CASSLGSRGTQETQYF. The CDR3 bases are TGTGCCAGCAGCTTGGGATCGCGGGGGACGCAAGAGACCCAGTACTTC.

V usage is TRBV7-2 and J usage is TRBJ2-1; 14 positions match TRBD2. CDR1 is SGHTA and CDR2 is FQGNSA in the germline V gene. The CDR3 sequence is 16 residues long. V shed 1 base, J shed 4 bases, and the junction held 0 bases outside the gene matches. The CDR3 DNA reads TGTGCCAGCAGCTTAGGGACTAGCGGGGGGTACAATGAGCAGTTCTTC. This encodes CASSLGTSGGYNEQFF.

This CDR3 is CASSPDRVNIQYF. The CDR3 coding sequence is TGCGCCAGCAGCCCGGACAGGGTAAACATTCAGTACTTC. V is TRBV5-1 and J is TRBJ2-4; 8 nucleotides agree with TRBD1. This CDR3 has 13 amino acids. Germline V gene data show CDR1 as SGHRS and CDR2 as YFSETQ. The V gene end was trimmed by 4 bases and the J gene end by 6 bases; junction bases not matched to a gene: 3. Together with reference TRBV5-1 and TRBJ2-4, the CDR3 gives the full variable domain: KAGVTQTPRYLIKTRGQQVTLSCSPISGHRSVSWYQQTPGQGLQFLFEYFSETQRNKGNFPGRFSGRQFSNSRSEMNVSTLELGDSALYLCASSPDRVNIQYFGAGTRLSVL.

The sample holds a few counts of this clone. The gene calls are TRBV28 and TRBJ2-5; 7 bases align to TRBD1. V was pared by 4 bases and J by 5 bases, with 4 bases of the junction left unmatched. Germline CDR1 and CDR2: MDHEN and SYDVKM. The CDR3 spans 13 residues. Here the CDR3 DNA reads TGTGCCAGCAGTTCCCTGACAGGGGAGACCCAGTACTTC. It translates to CASSSLTGETQYF. The whole variable domain, remainder taken from reference TRBV28 and TRBJ2-5, is DVKVTQSSRYLVKRTGEKVFLECVQDMDHENMFWYRQDPGLGLRLIYFSYDVKMKEKGDIPEGYSVSREKKERFSLILESASTNQTSMYLCASSSLTGETQYFGPGTRLLVL.

This clone came up many times. V usage is TRBV5-4 and J usage is TRBJ1-6, with a tentative D call TRBD1 (6 bases). This CDR3 is 14 amino acids long. The V end was cut by 0 bases, the J end by 7 bases, with 8 bases between. Germline assignment: CDR1 SGHNT and CDR2 YYREEE (reference sequence). The CDR3 coding sequence is TGTGCCAGCAGCTTGGACAGGGACAATTCACCCCTCCACTTT. It translates to CASSLDRDNSPLHF. Complete variable domain (other parts from reference TRBV5-4 and TRBJ1-6): ETGVTQSPTHLIKTRGQQVTLRCSSQSGHNTVSWYQQALGQGPQFIFQYYREEENGRGNFPPRFSGLQFPNYSSELNVNALELDDSALYLCASSLDRDNSPLHFGNGTRLTVT.

V is TRBV5-6 and J is TRBJ2-5; no firm D call. The V gene lost 4 bases and the J gene lost 4 bases, with 8 bases spanning the gap. This CDR3 is built from 12 residues. Germline V gene lookup returns CDR1 SGHDT and CDR2 YYEEEE. The CDR3 sequence is CASSLDAETQYF. The CDR3 DNA follows: TGTGCCAGCAGCCTAGATGCAGAGACCCAGTACTTC.

This clone turned up a few times. The V gene is TRBV19, the J gene TRBJ1-1; D may be TRBD1 (6 bases). Trimming stripped 6 bases from V and 1 base from J, with 21 bases between. Germline CDR1 LNHDA, CDR2 SQIVND (reference sequence). The CDR3 loop spans 17 amino acids. Written as DNA, the CDR3 is TGTGCCAGTAGACCCCTCACAATGGGGGGGCCGAACACTGAAGCTTTCTTT. It encodes CASRPLTMGGPNTEAFF. Combining the CDR3 with reference TRBV19 and TRBJ1-1 gives the whole variable domain DGGITQSPKYLFRKEGQNVTLSCEQNLNHDAMYWYRQDPGQGLRLIYYSQIVNDFQKGDIAEGYSVSREKKESFPLTVTSAQKNPTAFYLCASRPLTMGGPNTEAFFGQGTRLTVV.

The chain joins TRBV7-2 to TRBJ1-5; unclear D gene. Germline loops: CDR1 SGHTA, CDR2 FQGNSA. This CDR3 is 14 amino acids long. The V end lost 5 bases, the J end lost 4 bases, and 12 bases lay between the germline ends. Written as DNA, the CDR3 is TGTGCCAGCAGCCTATATGAGTCGAATCAGCCCCAGCATTTT. Translated: CASSLYESNQPQHF. Drawing the rest from reference TRBV7-2 and TRBJ1-5, the complete variable domain is GAGVSQSPSNKVTEKGKDVELRCDPISGHTALYWYRQSLGQGLEFLIYFQGNSAPDKSGLPSDRFSAERTGGSVSTLTIQRTQQEDSAVYLCASSLYESNQPQHFGDGTRLSIL.

Of note for this clone: At one end the junction does not follow the germline gene, possibly because of a read error. The CDR3, as DNA: TGTGCCAGCAGCTACTCCGGGGTACTCTACGAGCAGTACTTC. This sequence encodes CASSYSGVLYEQYF. The chain has TRBV6-5 and TRBJ2-7; perhaps TRBD2 as D (5 bases). The CDR3 consists of 14 residues. Per germline, CDR1 MNHEY and CDR2 SVGAGI.

The table lists this clone with many counts. The rearrangement links TRBV4-2 to TRBJ2-1; TRBD1 agrees at 9 bases. The germline V gene encodes CDR1 LGHNA and CDR2 YNFKEQ. The ends lost 2 bases at V and 3 bases at J; junction bases unmatched: 2. This CDR3 is built from 15 residues. CDR3 amino acids: CASSQRDRVYNEQFF. The DNA of the CDR3 is TGTGCCAGCAGCCAACGGGACAGGGTCTACAATGAGCAGTTCTTC.

The chain combines TRBV7-8 with TRBJ1-6, with 7 bases identical to TRBD1. J gave up 0 bases and V 2 bases, and 10 bases lay outside the gene matches. Germline CDR1 SGHVS, CDR2 FQNEAQ. The CDR3 has 19 amino acids. The CDR3 DNA sequence: TGTGCCAGCAGCTTAAGGGACAGAGGCGTTAGCTCCTATAATTCACCCCTCCACTTT. This encodes CASSLRDRGVSSYNSPLHF.

This clone was seen more than once but under ten times. The J gene is TRBJ1-5, the V gene TRBV2, with TRBD1 matching over 7 bases. Germline V gene sequence: CDR1 SNHLY, CDR2 FYNNEI. V lost 7 bases to trimming and J lost 4 bases; unmatched junction nucleotides: 7. The CDR3 has 14 amino acids. CDR3 nucleotide sequence: TGTGCCAGCATGGAGGGACAGAGTAATCAGCCCCAGCATTTT. This encodes CASMEGQSNQPQHF.

The chain is built from TRBV18 and TRBJ2-6; the match to TRBD1 covers 8 bases. Germline CDR1 KGHSH, CDR2 LQKENI. The CDR3 runs to 19 residues. The V and J ends lost 3 bases and 3 bases, in that order; junction bases with no gene match: 13. CDR3 protein: CASSPPGAGGAYGANVLTF. CDR3 DNA sequence: TGTGCCAGCTCACCTCCGGGGGCAGGGGGCGCGTATGGGGCCAACGTCCTGACTTTC. The full variable domain, rest sourced from reference TRBV18 and TRBJ2-6, is NAGVMQNPRHLVRRRGQEARLRCSPMKGHSHVYWYRQLPEEGLKFMVYLQKENIIDESGMPKERFSAEFPKEGPSILRIQQVVRGDSAAYFCASSPPGAGGAYGANVLTFGAGSRLTVL.

The J gene is TRBJ2-4, the V gene TRBV18; TRBD1 matches at 10 bases. This CDR3 region has 16 residues. J lost 0 bases, V lost 5 bases, and 4 bases had no gene match. CDR1 and CDR2 (germline): KGHSH, LQKENI. The CDR3 region is CASSLDRGLAKNIQYF. CDR3 coding DNA: TGTGCCAGCTCATTAGACAGGGGGCTAGCCAAAAACATTCAGTACTTC.

This clone appeared a few times. V and J are TRBV7-8 and TRBJ2-5; 9 bases agree with TRBD1. CDR1 is SGHVS, CDR2 FQNEAQ, per germline. The CDR3 consists of 15 residues. The J segment lost 4 bases and the V segment lost 3 bases, leaving 6 bases of the junction unmatched. The CDR3 reads CASSFTGGKGETQYF. CDR3 nucleotide sequence: TGTGCCAGCAGCTTTACAGGGGGCAAGGGAGAGACCCAGTACTTC.